This T cell receptor beta chain was observed in a study of T cells of healthy individuals. TCRdb reanalysed the 5' RACE reads using MiXCR and keeps one entry per CDR3 protein. The sample lists 100,000 or so distinct CDR3 sequences, roughly 18% occurring once. The germline gives CDR1 MNHEY, CDR2 SMNVEV (reference sequence). Trimming shortened V by 0 bases and J by 0 bases, and 5 bases separated the two germline ends. The CDR3 is 14 amino acids. This clonotype was seen many times. This clonotype originated in a human donor in good health. This chain links TRBV27 with TRBJ1-2, with unresolved D. The CDR3 protein is CASSLSRTNYGYTF. The CDR3 DNA is TGTGCCAGCAGTTTATCGCGGACTAACTATGGCTACACCTTC.